The rows below give T cell receptor beta chains drawn from one sample of a study of cytomegalovirus exposure and HLA in healthy donors. The data were produced by immunoSEQ multiplex PCR, yet TCRdb's version contains in-frame clones alone and is incomplete. The data hold 80,000 to 95,000 clones, with 95% to 97% observed a single time. The sample consisted of PBMCs. The receptors stem from a woman between 18 and 29 years old in good health and CMV-seronegative. Each CDR3 is given with its conserved first and last residue. Fields, in order: J gene, CDR3 length, clone size, D gene, V gene, CDR3 DNA, CDR3 protein. A D gene is named only where the DNA matches it firmly. The listing skips clone size in some rows; elsewhere it reads once, few, many or a size class.

>TRBJ2-5|16|NA|NA|TRBV6-5
TGTGCCAGCAGTTACTCGGGACTCAGGATTCAAGAGACCCAGTACTTC
CASSYSGLRIQETQYF
>TRBJ2-7|15|NA|TRBD1|TRBV19
TGTGCCAGTAGTATAGTTTCGGGACAGGGCTACGAGCAGTACTTC
CASSIVSGQGYEQYF
>TRBJ1-1|14|NA|NA|TRBV18
TGTGCCAGCTCACCACCGATGCTAGCCTATGAAGCTTTCTTT
CASSPPMLAYEAFF
>TRBJ2-7|16|NA|NA|TRBV28
TGTGCCAGCAGTCGAGGCCCAGGGACTTCGACCTACGAGCAGTACTTC
CASSRGPGTSTYEQYF
>TRBJ2-7|20|NA|NA|TRBV12-2
TGTGCAAGTCGCTTAGTGGGAGCCCCCAACGTGGGGAGGGAGTCCTACGAGCAGTACTTC
CASRLVGAPNVGRESYEQYF
>TRBJ2-2|13|NA|NA|TRBV6-6
TGTGCCAGCAGTTACGACTACGGCGGGGAGCTGTTTTTT
CASSYDYGGELFF
>TRBJ2-7|17|once|TRBD1|TRBV15
TGTGCCACCAGCCGGGGACAGGGCCCAGTCAGCTCCTACGAGCAGTACTTC
CATSRGQGPVSSYEQYF
>TRBJ2-7|13|NA|NA|TRBV6-5
TGTGCCAGCACAGGAAGGAAAAACTACGAGCAGTACTTC
CASTGRKNYEQYF
>TRBJ1-3|20|NA|NA|TRBV2
TGTGCCAGCAGTGATCATGTATATGGACAGTTTCGGATCTCTGGAAACACCATATATTTT
CASSDHVYGQFRISGNTIYF
>TRBJ1-5|16|NA|TRBD1|TRBV27
TGTGCCAGCAGTCTAACCGGGACAGAAGGCAATCAGCCCCAGCATTTT
CASSLTGTEGNQPQHF
>TRBJ1-2|12|NA|NA|TRBV28
TGTGCCAGCAGTACCACTGACTATGGCTACACCTTC
CASSTTDYGYTF
>TRBJ2-4|16|once|NA|TRBV7-8
TGTGCCAGCAGCTTAGGAGGGACTCCCCAAGAAAACATTCAGTACTTC
CASSLGGTPQENIQYF
>TRBJ1-2|13|NA|NA|TRBV6-1
TGTGCCAGCAGCACCACCCTCTTGGCTGGCTACACCTTC
CASSTTLLAGYTF
>TRBJ2-1|11|NA|NA|TRBV20-1
TGCAGTGCTCGACTCCCTCAGCAGCAGTTCTTC
CSARLPQQQFF
>TRBJ2-5|15|NA|TRBD1|TRBV7-2
TGTGCCAGCAGCTTTCAGACAGGGGAAAGAGAGACCCAGTACTTC
CASSFQTGERETQYF
>TRBJ1-2|14|NA|TRBD1|TRBV6-5
TGTGCCAGCAGTTCCCTTAGACAGGGTAATGGCTACACCTTC
CASSSLRQGNGYTF
>TRBJ2-1|18|NA|TRBD2|TRBV2
TGTGCCAGCCGACCGGGACTAGCGGGAGGGAAAACCTACAATGAGCAGTTCTTC
CASRPGLAGGKTYNEQFF
>TRBJ1-5|15|NA|NA|TRBV5-8
TGTGCCAGCAGCCTCTTGGGCCAGGGAAATCAGCCCCAGCATTTT
CASSLLGQGNQPQHF
>TRBJ2-3|16|NA|TRBD1|TRBV9
TGTGCCAGCAGCGTAGCTACCCGCAGGGGGCAAGATACGCAGTATTTT
CASSVATRRGQDTQYF
>TRBJ2-5|17|NA|TRBD1|TRBV11-2
TGTGCCAGCAGTAAAAGGGTGACAGGGAATTTTCAAGAGACCCAGTACTTC
CASSKRVTGNFQETQYF
>TRBJ2-3|19|NA|TRBD1|TRBV18
TGTGCCAGCTCACCACTAGACAGGGGCGGAACACCTAGCACAGATACGCAGTATTTT
CASSPLDRGGTPSTDTQYF
>TRBJ2-3|14|NA|TRBD2|TRBV27
TGTGCCAGCAGTTTGGGACTAGCGGCAGATACGCAGTATTTT
CASSLGLAADTQYF
>TRBJ2-7|14|once|NA|TRBV6-1
TGTGCCAGCAGTGAAGGAACAGGGCCCTACGAGCAGTACTTC
CASSEGTGPYEQYF
>TRBJ1-6|13|NA|NA|TRBV30
TGTGCCTGGCGGAGATCCTTCAATTCACCCCTCCACTTT
CAWRRSFNSPLHF
>TRBJ2-3|15|NA|NA|TRBV6-1
TGTGCCAACCAAAGGGGTAGTATTACCACAGATACGCAGTATTTT
CANQRGSITTDTQYF
>TRBJ2-7|16|NA|NA|TRBV4-2
TGTGCCAGCAGCCAGGGGGGGGGCACAGAGTCGTCCGAGCAGTACTTC
CASSQGGGTESSEQYF
>TRBJ2-3|17|NA|TRBD2|TRBV5-6
TGTGCCAGCAGCGGGGGAGGGAGTATTCCAAACTTAGATACGCAGTATTTT
CASSGGGSIPNLDTQYF
>TRBJ2-7|14|NA|TRBD2|TRBV5-1
TGCGCCAGCAGCTTTACTAGCGGGAGTTACGAGCAGTACTTC
CASSFTSGSYEQYF
>TRBJ2-7|15|NA|TRBD1|TRBV5-6
TGTGCCAGCAGCTGGGGGACAGGGCGTAGTCACGAGCAGTACTTC
CASSWGTGRSHEQYF
>TRBJ1-5|14|NA|TRBD1|TRBV5-1
TGCGCCAGCAGCGGGACAGGGGACGGGCAGCCCCAGCATTTT
CASSGTGDGQPQHF
>TRBJ1-5|16|NA|NA|TRBV6-6
TGTGCCAGCAGTTACGGGGGCGGAGTGGGCAATCAGCCCCAGCATTTT
CASSYGGGVGNQPQHF
>TRBJ1-1|13|NA|NA|TRBV29-1
TGCAGCGCCGCTAAGCCTGGCGGAGGGACAGCTTTCTTT
CSAAKPGGGTAFF
>TRBJ1-1|13|NA|NA|TRBV5-1
TGCGCCAGCATGGCAGGGATCGACACTGAAGCTTTCTTT
CASMAGIDTEAFF
>TRBJ2-4|12|NA|NA|TRBV6-5
TGTGCCAGCAGGGCGAGGGAAAACATTCAGTACTTC
CASRARENIQYF
>TRBJ2-1|15|NA|TRBD2|TRBV6-5
TGTGCCAGCAGGTCCGGGACTAGCATCTACAATGAGCAGTTCTTC
CASRSGTSIYNEQFF
>TRBJ1-5|14|once|NA|TRBV19
TGTGCCAGTTACTCAGGGATGTCGCGCCAGCCCCAGCATTTT
CASYSGMSRQPQHF
>TRBJ2-5|17|once|TRBD2|TRBV5-1
TGCGCCAGCCACTTAGGCCTAGCGGGAGGAGTAAGGGAGACCCAGTACTTC
CASHLGLAGGVRETQYF
>TRBJ2-2|12|once|NA|TRBV7-6
TGTGCCAGCAGCTTAGTTTCGGGGGAGCTGTTTTTT
CASSLVSGELFF
>TRBJ2-7|15|NA|TRBD2|TRBV27
TGTGCCAGCAGTTCGGGACTAGTTCGTTCCTACGAGCAGTACTTC
CASSSGLVRSYEQYF
>TRBJ1-1|15|NA|NA|TRBV4-2
TGTGCCAGCAGCCCCCCTGACAAGGAATCCACTGAAGCTTTCTTT
CASSPPDKESTEAFF
>TRBJ2-1|16|NA|TRBD2|TRBV28
TGTGCCAGCAGTCCTCAACGGGAGGGCCCTCTCAATGAGCAGTTCTTC
CASSPQREGPLNEQFF
>TRBJ1-4|16|NA|NA|TRBV7-9
TGTGCCAGCAGCTTATCGGCCCCCAGGGATTTTGAAAAACTGTTTTTT
CASSLSAPRDFEKLFF
>TRBJ2-1|13|NA|NA|TRBV15
TGTGCCACCAGCTTGACAGGAGTTAATGAGCAGTTCTTC
CATSLTGVNEQFF
>TRBJ1-4|15|NA|TRBD1|TRBV19
TGTGCCAGTAGGGGCGACAGGGGTTTTCGAGAAAAACTGTTTTTT
CASRGDRGFREKLFF
>TRBJ2-7|15|NA|NA|TRBV6-5
TGTGCCAGCACTACCAATAGCCCCAGGGGAAACGAGCAGTACTTC
CASTTNSPRGNEQYF
>TRBJ2-3|15|NA|TRBD1|TRBV28
TGTGCCAGCAGTTTATACAGGGGAGGCACAGATACGCAGTATTTT
CASSLYRGGTDTQYF
>TRBJ1-3|17|NA|NA|TRBV10-2
TGCGCCAGCAGCCTTCGAAAAAGCATGACGGGAGGAAACACCATATATTTT
CASSLRKSMTGGNTIYF
>TRBJ2-1|14|NA|TRBD2|TRBV9
TGTGCCAGCAGCGTGTCTAGCGGTAACAATGAGCAGTTCTTC
CASSVSSGNNEQFF
>TRBJ1-5|15|NA|NA|TRBV18
TGTGCCAGCTCACCATCGACTGATAGCAATCAGCCCCAGCATTTT
CASSPSTDSNQPQHF
>TRBJ1-2|16|NA|TRBD1|TRBV7-9
TGTGCCAGCAGCACAAGGGGACAGGAAACTAACTATGGCTACACCTTC
CASSTRGQETNYGYTF